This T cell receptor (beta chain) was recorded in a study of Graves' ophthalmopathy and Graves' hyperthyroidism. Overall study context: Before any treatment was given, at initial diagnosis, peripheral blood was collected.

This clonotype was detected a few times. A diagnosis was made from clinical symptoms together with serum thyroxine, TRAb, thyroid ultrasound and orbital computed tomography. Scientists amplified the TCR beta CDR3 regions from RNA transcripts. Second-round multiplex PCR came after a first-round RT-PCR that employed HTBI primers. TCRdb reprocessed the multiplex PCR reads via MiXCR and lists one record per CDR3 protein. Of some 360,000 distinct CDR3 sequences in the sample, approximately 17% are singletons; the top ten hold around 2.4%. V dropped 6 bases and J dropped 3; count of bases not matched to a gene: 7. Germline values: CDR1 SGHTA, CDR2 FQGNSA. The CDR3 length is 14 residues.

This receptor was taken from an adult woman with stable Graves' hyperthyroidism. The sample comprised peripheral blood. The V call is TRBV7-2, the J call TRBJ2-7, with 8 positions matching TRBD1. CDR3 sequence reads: CASSRDRGRYEQYF. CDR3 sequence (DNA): TGTGCCAGCAGTCGAGACAGGGGTCGCTACGAGCAGTACTTC.